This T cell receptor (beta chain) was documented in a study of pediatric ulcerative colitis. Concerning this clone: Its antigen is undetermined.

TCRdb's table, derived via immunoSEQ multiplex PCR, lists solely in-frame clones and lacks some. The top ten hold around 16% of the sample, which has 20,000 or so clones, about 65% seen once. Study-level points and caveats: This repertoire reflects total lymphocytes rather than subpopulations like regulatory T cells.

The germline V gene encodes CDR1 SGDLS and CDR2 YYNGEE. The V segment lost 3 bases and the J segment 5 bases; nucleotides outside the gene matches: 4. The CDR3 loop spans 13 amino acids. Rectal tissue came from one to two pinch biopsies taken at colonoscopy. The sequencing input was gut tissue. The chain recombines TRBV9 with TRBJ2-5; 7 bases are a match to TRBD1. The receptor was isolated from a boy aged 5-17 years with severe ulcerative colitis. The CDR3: CASSGQGWETQYF. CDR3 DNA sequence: TGTGCCAGCAGCGGACAGGGATGGGAGACCCAGTACTTC.